This paragraph reports one T cell receptor beta chain. What it binds is not known. TCRdb itself ran the reads through MiXCR, one entry per CDR3 protein. The table shows nearly 550,000 distinct CDR3 sequences, with approximately 15% occurring only once. Trimming stripped 2 bases from V and 5 bases from J, with 10 bases between. This CDR3 spans 13 amino acids. The germline gives CDR1 SGHRS, CDR2 YFSETQ. This specimen belongs to a study of T cell repertoires in cytomegalovirus infection. Study information: In public TCR beta signatures, there were indications of both CMV infection and matching HLA type. General observations from the study: The response measured ex vivo was dominated by TCR beta clonotypes (HLA-C-restricted and CMV-specific). Summed public TCR beta family frequency identified CMV carriers bearing the relevant HLA.

V and J are TRBV5-1 and TRBJ2-5; D may be TRBD1 or TRBD2 (5 bases each). This receptor was taken from a human donor in good health (CMV status not recorded). Some clones in this sample may be carry-over from other donors' samples. The source material was CD8+ T cells from PBMCs. This CDR3 reads CASSFGTSETQYF. The CDR3 DNA follows: TGCGCCAGCAGCTTCGGGACGTCGGAGACCCAGTACTTC. The full variable domain, its missing parts supplied by reference TRBV5-1 and TRBJ2-5, is KAGVTQTPRYLIKTRGQQVTLSCSPISGHRSVSWYQQTPGQGLQFLFEYFSETQRNKGNFPGRFSGRQFSNSRSEMNVSTLELGDSALYLCASSFGTSETQYFGPGTRLLVL.